A single sample gave rise to the 15 T cell receptor beta chains below, sequenced in a study of blood T cell repertoires in COVID-19. Profiling relied on immunoSEQ multiplex PCR, and the TCRdb table lists in-frame clones only, not all of them. This table has 300,000 to 350,000 clones, 88% appearing once. The specimen sequenced was PBMCs or T cells enriched from blood (not recorded which). All receptors derive from a man younger than 45 who had recovered from COVID-19.

The J gene is TRBJ2-5, the V gene TRBV9; D might be TRBD2 (7 bases). V dropped 0 bases and J dropped 3 bases, with 15 bases sitting between them. This CDR3 is 16 amino acids long. Germline CDR1 and CDR2: SGDLS and YYNGEE. The CDR3 here is CASSVAAGRGKETQYF. The CDR3 bases are TGTGCCAGCAGCGTAGCGGCAGGGAGGGGGAAAGAGACCCAGTACTTC.

Here the CDR3 DNA reads TGTGCCTGGGGTGGAACGGGGCCCCTCCACTTT. It codes for CAWGGTGPLHF. The chain uses TRBV30 and TRBJ1-6; D not certain. Germline V gene lookup returns CDR1 GTSNPN and CDR2 SVGIG (reference sequence). V lost 5 bases and J lost 13, with 12 bases in between. The length of the CDR3 is 11 residues.

V and J are TRBV28 and TRBJ2-2; 9 positions agree with TRBD2. The V gene end was trimmed by 8 bases and the J gene end by 1 base; junction bases not matched to a gene: 5. Germline CDR1 is MDHEN and CDR2 is SYDVKM. The length of the CDR3 is 15 residues. The CDR3 loop is CASHFSGGNTGELFF. The CDR3 DNA follows: TGTGCCAGCCATTTTAGCGGGGGGAACACCGGGGAGCTGTTTTTT.

The genes are TRBV7-8 and TRBJ2-1, with D tentatively TRBD2 (6 bases). Germline V gives CDR1 SGHVS, CDR2 FQNEAQ. The CDR3 covers 16 residues. The V end was cut by 1 base, the J end by 0 bases, with 10 bases between. The CDR3 here is CASSLVAVSSYNEQFF. The CDR3 DNA follows: TGTGCCAGCAGCTTAGTAGCGGTGAGCTCCTACAATGAGCAGTTCTTC. Full variable domain (remainder filled in from reference TRBV7-8 and TRBJ2-1): GAGVSQSPRYKVAKRGQDVALRCDPISGHVSLFWYQQALGQGPEFLTYFQNEAQLDKSGLPSDRFFAERPEGSVSTLKIQRTQQEDSAVYLCASSLVAVSSYNEQFFGPGTRLTVL.

This clone was observed a single time. The J gene is TRBJ1-5, the V gene TRBV12-3 or TRBV12-4; no definite D call. The CDR3 loop spans 13 amino acids. Trimming removed 6 bases at V and 1 base at J, with 7 bases between. The CDR3 loop is CASSYNSNQPQHF. CDR3 DNA sequence: TGTGCCAGCAGCTATAACAGCAATCAGCCCCAGCATTTT.

With respect to this clone: Different DNA sequences within this sample yield the same CDR3. The CDR3 region is CASSLGRGYEQYF. Here the CDR3 DNA reads TGTGCCAGCAGCTTAGGCCGAGGCTACGAGCAGTACTTC. The chain links TRBV13 to TRBJ2-7; no definite D call. V lost 0 bases to trimming and J lost 3 bases, with 6 bases between them. Germline lookup yields CDR1 PRHDT and CDR2 FYEKMQ (reference sequence). The CDR3 length is 13 residues. The whole variable domain, remainder taken from reference TRBV13 and TRBJ2-7, is AAGVIQSPRHLIKEKRETATLKCYPIPRHDTVYWYQQGPGQDPQFLISFYEKMQSDKGSIPDRFSAQQFSDYHSELNMSSLELGDSALYFCASSLGRGYEQYFGPGTRLTVT.

The chain has TRBV5-4 and TRBJ2-3; 8 nucleotides align to TRBD1. V dropped 4 bases and J dropped 5; count of bases not matched to a gene: 12. Per the germline V gene, CDR1 is SGHNT and CDR2 is YYREEE (reference sequence). The CDR3 length is 16 residues. The CDR3 protein is CASSQTRGQGGDTQYF. The CDR3 DNA sequence: TGTGCCAGCAGCCAGACCAGGGGGCAAGGTGGAGATACGCAGTATTTT.

This clone has only one observation. V gene TRBV15 combines with J gene TRBJ1-4; the D gene is possibly TRBD1 (5 bases). V gave up 0 bases and J gave up 10 bases, with 15 bases separating them. Germline V gives CDR1 LNHNV, CDR2 YYDKDF (reference sequence). The CDR3 contains 15 residues. CDR3 in DNA: TGTGCCACCAGCAGAGATCGTCAGGGCACCCGAAAACTGTTTTTT. It specifies CATSRDRQGTRKLFF. The entire variable domain, with the rest obtained from reference TRBV15 and TRBJ1-4, is as follows: DAMVIQNPRYQVTQFGKPVTLSCSQTLNHNVMYWYQQKSSQAPKLLFHYYDKDFNNEADTPDNFQSRRPNTSFCFLDIRSPGLGDTAMYLCATSRDRQGTRKLFFGSGTQLSVL.

This clone showed up just once. V gene TRBV4-2 combines with J gene TRBJ2-3, with a possible D match to TRBD2 (5 bases). Germline lookup yields CDR1 LGHNA and CDR2 YNFKEQ. V shed 0 bases and J shed 4 bases, with 14 bases lying between them. This CDR3 is built from 16 residues. CDR3: CASSQDRTPGSDTQYF. For the CDR3, the DNA is TGTGCCAGCAGCCAAGATAGGACTCCCGGGTCAGATACGCAGTATTTT.

The J gene is TRBJ1-6, the V gene TRBV29-1, with D perhaps TRBD1 (6 bases). V lost 4 bases and J 7 bases, leaving 11 bases between the germline ends. Germline V lookup: CDR1 SQVTM, CDR2 ANQGSEA. The CDR3 length is 13 residues. CDR3 bases: TGCAGCGTTGTACAGGGTGAGAATTCACCCCTCCACTTT. Translated: CSVVQGENSPLHF.

This chain links TRBV7-6 with TRBJ1-1; TRBD1 is a possible D gene (5 bases). V was clipped by 1 base and J by 0 bases, with 12 bases between them. CDR3 size: 16 residues. From germline, CDR1 is SGHVS and CDR2 FNYEAQ. The CDR3 DNA follows: TGTGCCAGCAGCTTAGGGGCAGGGAGGATGAACACTGAAGCTTTCTTT. Protein: CASSLGAGRMNTEAFF.

This rearrangement joins TRBV7-8 to TRBJ2-2; 10 nucleotides match TRBD2. This CDR3 has 16 residues. CDR1 SGHVS and CDR2 FQNEAQ come from the germline V gene. The V and J ends lost 5 bases and 6 bases, in that order; junction bases with no gene match: 9. The CDR3 reads CASSLQNSGGPGELFF. The CDR3 nucleotides are TGTGCCAGCAGCCTACAGAATAGCGGGGGGCCCGGGGAGCTGTTTTTT.

V usage is TRBV21-1 and J usage is TRBJ2-5; TRBD1, the D gene given by the table, was not confirmed from the DNA. TRBV21-1 constitutes a pseudogene. CDR3 length equals 11 residues. In nucleotides, the CDR3 is TGTGCCAGCACCCAGGAAGAGACCCAGTACTTC. Protein sequence: CASTQEETQYF.

CDR3 DNA sequence: TGTGCCAGCAGCTTGGGGGGCCTTACCTACGAGCAGTACTTC. It encodes CASSLGGLTYEQYF. The V call is TRBV5-4, the J call TRBJ2-7; D possibly corresponds to TRBD1 (5 bases). Germline values: CDR1 SGHNT, CDR2 YYREEE (reference sequence). The CDR3 extends over 14 amino acids. V gave up 0 bases and J gave up 2 bases, with 9 bases separating them.

V usage is TRBV19 and J usage is TRBJ2-7, with D hard to call. V lost 2 bases to trimming and J lost 5 bases, with 13 bases between them. Germline V CDR1 and CDR2: LNHDA, SQIVND (reference sequence). The CDR3 spans 14 residues. CDR3 sequence reads: CASSIFLGGDEQYF. The CDR3 DNA reads as TGTGCCAGTAGTATATTCCTAGGCGGCGACGAGCAGTACTTC.